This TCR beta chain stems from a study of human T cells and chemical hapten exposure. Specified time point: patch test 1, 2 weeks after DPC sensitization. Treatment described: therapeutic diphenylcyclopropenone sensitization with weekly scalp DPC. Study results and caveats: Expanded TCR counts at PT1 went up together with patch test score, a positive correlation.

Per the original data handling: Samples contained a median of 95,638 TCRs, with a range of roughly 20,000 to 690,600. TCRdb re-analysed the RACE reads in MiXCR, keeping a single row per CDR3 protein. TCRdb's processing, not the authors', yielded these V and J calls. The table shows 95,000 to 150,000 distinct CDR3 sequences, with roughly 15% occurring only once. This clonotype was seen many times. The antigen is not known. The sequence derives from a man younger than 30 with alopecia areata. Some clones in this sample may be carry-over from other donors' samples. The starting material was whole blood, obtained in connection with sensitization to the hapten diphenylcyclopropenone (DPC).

In DNA, the CDR3 is TGTGCCAGCAGCCGCACTAGCGGGGGTTACACCGGGGAGCTGTTTTTT. Amino acid sequence: CASSRTSGGYTGELFF. The chain employs TRBV5-4 and TRBJ2-2; 11 nucleotides line up with TRBD2. The CDR3 extends over 16 amino acids. CDR1 and CDR2 (germline): SGHNT, YYREEE (reference sequence). The V and J ends lost 4 bases and 3 bases, in that order; junction bases with no gene match: 5.